One and the same sample provided the 32 T cell receptor beta chains below, sequenced in a study of blood T cell repertoires in COVID-19. Clones were read by immunoSEQ multiplex PCR, and TCRdb kept only the in-frame ones, dropping some. The sample includes approximately 280,000 clones, 90% of them seen just once. Sequences were obtained from PBMCs or T cells enriched from blood (not recorded which). All receptors come from a woman aged 18 to 35 with acute COVID-19.

The V and J genes are TRBV18 and TRBJ2-1; 7 bases are shared with TRBD1. With V trimmed by 5 bases and J by 7 bases, 5 bases remained unmatched. Germline CDR1 KGHSH, CDR2 LQKENI. CDR3 length: 13 residues. CDR3: CASSEQGWNEQFF. The CDR3 DNA follows: TGTGCCAGCTCAGAACAGGGGTGGAATGAGCAGTTCTTC.

The gene calls are TRBV4-1 and TRBJ1-2; 7 bases are shared with TRBD1. Trimming took 6 bases from V and 8 from J; bases not matched to a gene: 15. The CDR3 is 15 amino acids. The germline gives CDR1 MGHRA, CDR2 YSYEKL. The CDR3 bases are TGCGCCAGCAGACTCGGGACAGAAACCTTAGGGGGCTACACCTTC. Its translation: CASRLGTETLGGYTF.

The chain combines TRBV30 with TRBJ2-2; D possibly corresponds to TRBD2 (6 bases). The CDR3 consists of 14 residues. Germline V gene lookup returns CDR1 GTSNPN and CDR2 SVGIG (reference sequence). V was pared by 8 bases and J by 0 bases, with 13 bases between. The CDR3 nucleotides are TGTGCCACGGAGGGTCAGACGAACACCGGGGAGCTGTTTTTT. This gives the protein CATEGQTNTGELFF.

The chain has TRBV6-5 and TRBJ2-7; 7 bases match TRBD2. V trimming: 0 bases; J trimming: 3 bases; junction bases outside the gene matches: 8. CDR1 and CDR2 from the germline V gene are MNHEY and SVGAGI. The CDR3 loop spans 16 amino acids. The CDR3 loop reads CASSYSWGGINYEQYF. DNA for the CDR3: TGTGCCAGCAGTTACTCGTGGGGGGGAATAAACTACGAGCAGTACTTC.

As to this clone: Mismatch with germline at one junction end may stem from a read error. The chain employs TRBV7-8 and TRBJ2-2, with 8 positions matching TRBD1. The CDR3 contains 15 residues. The germline V gene encodes CDR1 SGHVS and CDR2 FQNEAQ. The CDR3 DNA sequence: TGTGCCAGCAGCTTACAGGGGGCGAAAACCGGGGAGCTGTTTTTT. It yields the protein CASSLQGAKTGELFF.

V gene TRBV6-5 combines with J gene TRBJ1-2; 9 nucleotides match TRBD1. This CDR3 spans 14 amino acids. V trimming: 5 bases; J trimming: 8 bases; junction bases outside the gene matches: 9. Germline loops: CDR1 MNHEY, CDR2 SVGAGI. The CDR3 DNA reads as TGTGCCAGCAGTAGGGACAGGGCGCAAGGGGGCTACACCTTC. It is translated as CASSRDRAQGGYTF.

The chain has TRBV5-6 and TRBJ2-7, with 9 bases identical to TRBD1. V dropped 3 bases and J dropped 3; count of bases not matched to a gene: 16. This CDR3 comprises 18 residues. Germline V lookup: CDR1 SGHDT, CDR2 YYEEEE. The CDR3 DNA is TGTGCCAGCAGCTGGAGTCGGGACAGGGTGACTAGCAACTACGAGCAGTACTTC. As protein: CASSWSRDRVTSNYEQYF.

The count of this clone is one. This chain joins TRBV9 and TRBJ2-1, with 8 bases fitting TRBD2. CDR1 and CDR2 from the germline V gene are SGDLS and YYNGEE. The V segment lost 3 bases and the J segment 4 bases; nucleotides outside the gene matches: 6. CDR3 length: 15 amino acids. The CDR3 bases are TGTGCCAGCAGCGCCACTAGCGGAAAGTACAATGAGCAGTTCTTC. Protein product: CASSATSGKYNEQFF.

The V call is TRBV12-5, the J call TRBJ2-1; D may be TRBD2 (5 bases). Germline CDR1 is LGHNT and CDR2 is FRNRAP. V was clipped by 0 bases and J by 1 base, with 7 bases between them. The CDR3 has 15 amino acids. DNA for the CDR3: TGTGCTAGTGGTTTGGTACTAGGATCCTACAATGAGCAGTTCTTC. Translation: CASGLVLGSYNEQFF.

The chain uses TRBV7-9 and TRBJ2-1; D perhaps matches TRBD1 (6 bases). CDR3 size: 14 residues. The germline gives CDR1 SEHNR, CDR2 FQNEAQ (reference sequence). V lost 5 bases, J lost 7 bases, and 15 bases lay in between. CDR3 region: CASSPSPGVNEQFF. In DNA form, the CDR3 reads TGTGCCAGCAGCCCGAGTCCAGGGGTAAATGAGCAGTTCTTC.

The CDR3 DNA sequence: TGTGCCAGTAGTTGGGAGGGAGGAGAGACCCAGTACTTC. This sequence encodes CASSWEGGETQYF. The V gene is TRBV19, the J gene TRBJ2-5, with 7 bases matching TRBD2. Germline V CDR1 and CDR2: LNHDA, SQIVND (reference sequence). The CDR3 runs to 13 residues. V was clipped by 5 bases and J by 4 bases; unmatched bases: 4.

This clone appeared a few times. This sequence joins TRBV6-5 and TRBJ2-7; possibly TRBD2 for D (5 bases). V lost 6 bases and J lost 1, with 16 bases in between. The CDR3 has 15 amino acids. Per the germline V gene, CDR1 is MNHEY and CDR2 is SVGAGI. CDR3 sequence: CASRESLGGSYEQYF. The CDR3 DNA is TGTGCCAGCAGGGAGAGTTTGGGCGGGTCCTACGAGCAGTACTTC.

This clone was recorded only once. This chain uses TRBV7-8 with TRBJ2-5, with D possibly matching TRBD2 (6 bases). This CDR3 is 13 amino acids long. V was cut by 8 bases and J by 6 bases, with 16 bases left in between. The germline V gene encodes CDR1 SGHVS and CDR2 FQNEAQ. The CDR3 reads CASSGGAQKTQYF. The CDR3 DNA reads TGTGCCAGCTCCGGGGGTGCCCAGAAGACCCAGTACTTC.

CDR3 sequence: CASSAPGLNLNEQFF. CDR3 sequence (DNA): TGTGCCAGCAGTGCTCCGGGACTAAATTTGAATGAGCAGTTCTTC. V is TRBV27 and J is TRBJ2-1, with TRBD2 matching 7 bases. J gave up 7 bases and V 5 bases, and 11 bases lay outside the gene matches. Germline assignment: CDR1 MNHEY and CDR2 SMNVEV (reference sequence). CDR3 length: 15 amino acids.

V is TRBV6-1 and J is TRBJ2-1; TRBD2 matches 13 bases. V shed 8 bases and J 8 bases; nucleotides not matched to a gene: 9. The germline CDR1 and CDR2 sequences are MNHNS and SASEGT. The length of the CDR3 is 15 residues. The CDR3 region has the DNA TGTGCCAGCGTTGCGGGAGGGACTAGCGGGGATGAGCAGTTCTTC. Translation gives CASVAGGTSGDEQFF.

This clone showed up just a few times. The chain links TRBV6-5 to TRBJ1-2; 7 bases map to TRBD1. The germline V gene encodes CDR1 MNHEY and CDR2 SVGAGI. With 5 bases clipped from V and 4 bases from J, the junction kept 10 bases outside the gene matches. The CDR3 length is 15 residues. The chain's CDR3 is CASSRRRDSSYGYTF. CDR3 in DNA: TGTGCCAGCAGTCGACGACGGGACAGCAGCTATGGCTACACCTTC.

V gene TRBV4-1 combines with J gene TRBJ1-5; 11 positions agree with TRBD1. V gave up 5 bases and J gave up 1 base; unmatched junction bases: 4. The germline V gene encodes CDR1 MGHRA and CDR2 YSYEKL. The CDR3 consists of 16 residues. The CDR3 DNA reads TGCGCCAGCAGCTTGGACAGGGGGCTGAGCAATCAGCCCCAGCATTTT. Residues: CASSLDRGLSNQPQHF.

The genes are TRBV30 and TRBJ2-6, with D perhaps matching TRBD1 (5 bases). The CDR3 contains 17 residues. The V end was cut by 2 bases, the J end by 0 bases, with 14 bases between. Germline V gene sequence: CDR1 GTSNPN, CDR2 SVGIG (reference sequence). The DNA of the CDR3 is TGTGCCTGGAGTCGGACACTAACGAGCTCTGGGGCCAACGTCCTGACTTTC. This codes for CAWSRTLTSSGANVLTF. Drawing the rest from reference TRBV30 and TRBJ2-6, the complete variable domain is SQTIHQWPATLVQPVGSPLSLECTVEGTSNPNLYWYRQAAGRGLQLLFYSVGIGQISSEVPQNLSASRPQDRQFILSSKKLLLSDSGFYLCAWSRTLTSSGANVLTFGAGSRLTVL.

This chain connects TRBV5-4 to TRBJ1-6, with TRBD1 matching over 8 bases. Germline V gives CDR1 SGHNT, CDR2 YYREEE (reference sequence). The V segment lost 5 bases and the J segment 10 bases; nucleotides outside the gene matches: 11. The CDR3 is 15 residues long. CDR3 DNA sequence: TGTGCCAGCAGTGAAGTGACAGGGGTGGTATCACCCCTCCACTTT. It specifies CASSEVTGVVSPLHF.

The chain combines TRBV30 with TRBJ1-2, with 10 bases matching TRBD1. CDR1 is GTSNPN and CDR2 is SVGIG in the germline V gene (reference sequence). With 5 bases clipped from V and 2 bases from J, the junction kept 2 bases outside the gene matches. The CDR3 sequence is 13 residues long. CDR3 amino acids: CAWATGGNYGYTF. CDR3 DNA: TGTGCCTGGGCGACAGGGGGCAACTATGGCTACACCTTC.

The chain employs TRBV6-1 and TRBJ2-2; 11 bases are shared with TRBD2. CDR3 length equals 17 residues. The V gene end was trimmed by 1 base and the J gene end by 2 bases; junction bases not matched to a gene: 3. The germline V gene has CDR1 MNHNS and CDR2 SASEGT. The CDR3 nucleotides are TGTGCCAGCAGTGAAGGGCGACTAGCGGGAAACACCGGGGAGCTGTTTTTT. Translating gives CASSEGRLAGNTGELFF.

This clone has just one count. The CDR3 region is CASSTRQGPGGYEQYF. The CDR3 nucleotides are TGTGCCAGCAGCACAAGACAGGGGCCAGGGGGCTACGAGCAGTACTTC. The V call is TRBV7-8, the J call TRBJ2-7; TRBD1 matches 8 bases. CDR3 length: 16 residues. V was clipped by 5 bases and J by 3 bases; unmatched bases: 12. The V gene's germline CDR1 is SGHVS and CDR2 FQNEAQ.

This chain links TRBV19 with TRBJ2-3; 7 positions agree with TRBD1. CDR3 length: 15 residues. V trimming: 8 bases; J trimming: 2 bases; junction bases outside the gene matches: 10. Germline-derived CDR1 and CDR2 are LNHDA and SQIVND (reference sequence). CDR3 in amino acids: CASRRGLTLTDTQYF. CDR3 DNA sequence: TGTGCCAGTCGTAGGGGGCTCACTCTCACAGATACGCAGTATTTT.

This clone was seen repeatedly, ten times or more. This chain uses TRBV5-4 with TRBJ1-1; 10 bases are shared with TRBD1. The length of the CDR3 is 17 residues. Germline V gene data show CDR1 as SGHNT and CDR2 as YYREEE (reference sequence). V shed 4 bases and J 0 bases; nucleotides not matched to a gene: 9. For the CDR3, the DNA is TGTGCCAGCAGCCGAGGTCGGACAGGGGGAATGAACACTGAAGCTTTCTTT. Amino acid sequence: CASSRGRTGGMNTEAFF.

The V call is TRBV19, the J call TRBJ2-1; weak D call: TRBD1 (6 bases). Germline V gives CDR1 LNHDA, CDR2 SQIVND (reference sequence). V shed 7 bases and J shed 4 bases, with 17 bases lying between them. The CDR3 covers 15 residues. The CDR3: CASKHDRSPYNEQFF. The CDR3 nucleotides read TGTGCCAGTAAACACGACAGGTCCCCGTACAATGAGCAGTTCTTC.

The chain combines TRBV7-9 with TRBJ1-1; no reliable D call. Germline values: CDR1 SEHNR, CDR2 FQNEAQ (reference sequence). The CDR3 has 13 residues. The V end was cut by 7 bases, the J end by 6 bases, with 15 bases between. The CDR3 loop is CASTFLLNSEAFF. The CDR3 nucleotides are TGTGCCAGCACTTTCCTGCTAAACTCTGAAGCTTTCTTT.

This chain uses TRBV7-7 with TRBJ2-1; D not certain. The V gene lost 5 bases and the J gene lost 2 bases, with 19 bases spanning the gap. The V gene's germline CDR1 is SSHAT and CDR2 FNYEAQ (reference sequence). The CDR3 runs 17 residues. CDR3 nucleotides: TGTGCCAGCAGCCCGCTACTTCCCGACTTGGCCTACAATGAGCAGTTCTTC. Its protein is CASSPLLPDLAYNEQFF.

J is TRBJ1-2 and V is TRBV5-4, with D perhaps matching TRBD1 (5 bases). The CDR3 sequence is 12 residues long. The germline V gene encodes CDR1 SGHNT and CDR2 YYREEE (reference sequence). V dropped 1 base and J dropped 8 bases, with 9 bases sitting between them. CDR3 amino acids: CASSLLQGGYTF. The CDR3 bases are TGTGCCAGCAGCTTGCTTCAGGGAGGCTACACCTTC. Full variable domain (rest looked up from reference TRBV5-4 and TRBJ1-2): ETGVTQSPTHLIKTRGQQVTLRCSSQSGHNTVSWYQQALGQGPQFIFQYYREEENGRGNFPPRFSGLQFPNYSSELNVNALELDDSALYLCASSLLQGGYTFGSGTRLTVV.

The chain recombines TRBV28 with TRBJ2-7, with 9 bases that match TRBD2. Per the germline V gene, CDR1 is MDHEN and CDR2 is SYDVKM. CDR3 length equals 19 residues. V shed 0 bases, J shed 1 base, and the junction held 13 bases outside the gene matches. The CDR3 is CASSLWAVVLAGESYEQYF. As DNA, the CDR3 is TGTGCCAGCAGTTTATGGGCGGTGGTTTTAGCGGGAGAATCCTACGAGCAGTACTTC.

The chain combines TRBV3-1 (or the pseudogene TRBV3-2) with TRBJ1-6; D remains unclear. CDR1 and CDR2 (germline): LGHDT, YNNKEL (reference sequence). The CDR3 has 13 residues. The germline V and J ends were trimmed by 0 bases and 7 bases, with 4 bases remaining between them. CDR3 DNA sequence: TGTGCCAGCAGCCAAGAGCGCAATTCACCCCTCCACTTT. This encodes CASSQERNSPLHF.

The CDR3 protein is CASSLDRGSGANVLTF. The CDR3 DNA follows: TGTGCCAGCAGCTTAGACAGGGGCTCTGGGGCCAACGTCCTGACTTTC. The gene calls are TRBV11-1 and TRBJ2-6, with 7 bases identical to TRBD1. The CDR3 covers 16 residues. The germline CDR1 and CDR2 sequences are SGHAT and FQDESV (reference sequence). Germline trimming cut 1 base from V and 0 bases from J; bases unmatched to any gene: 0.

This chain connects TRBV10-3 to TRBJ1-4; TRBD1 matches at 7 bases. V lost 7 bases to trimming and J lost 4 bases; unmatched junction nucleotides: 15. The CDR3 consists of 17 residues. Per germline, CDR1 ENHRY and CDR2 SYGVKD. CDR3 region: CAITPPDRDVGNEKLFF. CDR3 DNA sequence: TGTGCCATCACTCCCCCTGACAGGGATGTCGGTAATGAAAAACTGTTTTTT.